This TCR beta chain was recovered during a study of vaccination and CD4 T cells after COVID-19. Treatment meaning: approximately nine-day PBMC culture with coronavirus spike peptide pools or control peptides (ViraFEST assay). Per well, fewer than 2.5 million PBMCs were cultured in the presence of around 9.4 IU/ml IL-2 and approximately 10 ug/ml peptide pools. For this clonotype: Its antigen is unknown.

V lost 6 bases and J lost 8, with 10 bases in between. The CDR3 is made up of 11 amino acids. Oncomine TCR Beta short-read sequencing was applied to DNA from cultured CD4+ T cells. Genomic DNA was isolated from cultured CD4+ T cells. In TCRdb, the PCR reads were re-called with MiXCR into one record per CDR3 protein. The sample has approximately 9,500 distinct CDR3 sequences, about 61% seen once. The chain is built from TRBV12-3 or TRBV12-4 and TRBJ1-1; D unclear. This receptor was taken from a human donor who had recovered from COVID-19. The sample comprised CD4+ T cells from blood, cultured in vitro. CDR3 nucleotides: TGTGCCAGCAGCGCCCTAAGGGAAGCTTTCTTT. This codes for CASSALREAFF.